A single sample is the source of the 28 T cell receptor beta chains below, sequenced in a study of OX40 agonist ivuxolimab in advanced cancers. Sequenced by immunoSEQ multiplex PCR; TCRdb stores in-frame clones only, minus some. The repertoire holds tens of thousands of clones, with over 75% as singletons. The input for sequencing was CD4+ or CD8+ T cells sorted from blood, taken in a trial of the OX40 agonist ivuxolimab. The receptors were gathered from an adult with an advanced solid tumor such as melanoma, head and neck, liver or kidney cancer.

V gene TRBV30 combines with J gene TRBJ2-3; TRBD2 aligns across 11 bases. The V gene's germline CDR1 is GTSNPN and CDR2 SVGIG (reference sequence). The CDR3 contains 18 residues. The V gene end was trimmed by 3 bases and the J gene end by 4 bases; junction bases not matched to a gene: 15. This CDR3 is CAWRETSGISWAADTQYF. The CDR3 nucleotides are TGTGCCTGGAGGGAGACTAGCGGGATCTCTTGGGCTGCAGATACGCAGTATTTT.

The chain couples TRBV18 to TRBJ2-1; 7 bases line up with TRBD2. CDR1 is KGHSH, CDR2 LQKENI, per germline. This CDR3 has 17 amino acids. J was trimmed by 7 bases and V by 2 bases; bases with no gene match: 14. CDR3 sequence (DNA): TGTGCCAGCTCACCAATCGGCGCGGGAGTTTTAGGTAATGAGCAGTTCTTC. Its protein product is CASSPIGAGVLGNEQFF.

This chain connects TRBV30 to TRBJ2-7, with TRBD1 matching 7 bases. The germline gives CDR1 GTSNPN, CDR2 SVGIG (reference sequence). The CDR3 has 15 residues. With V trimmed by 1 base and J by 8 bases, 14 bases remained unmatched. CDR3 region: CAWSDLRDRDCKQYF. CDR3 nucleotides: TGTGCCTGGAGTGATCTTAGAGACAGGGATTGCAAGCAGTACTTC.

This rearrangement joins TRBV30 to TRBJ1-2; D gene ambiguous. With 0 bases removed from V and 7 bases from J, the gap between germline ends came to 12 bases. The CDR3 is 13 amino acids. Germline lookup yields CDR1 GTSNPN and CDR2 SVGIG (reference sequence). CDR3 nucleotide sequence: TGTGCCTGGAGTGTACAACCGAGGGCTGGCTACACCTTC. It is translated as CAWSVQPRAGYTF.

This chain uses TRBV29-1 with TRBJ2-1, with TRBD2 matching over 8 bases. The germline V gene encodes CDR1 SQVTM and CDR2 ANQGSEA. V was clipped by 5 bases and J by 0 bases; unmatched bases: 3. This CDR3 is built from 14 residues. The CDR3 nucleotides read TGCAGCGTTACGGGAGGGCGCTCCTACAATGAGCAGTTCTTC. Protein sequence: CSVTGGRSYNEQFF.

This sequence joins TRBV5-4 and TRBJ2-3; the match to TRBD2 covers 14 bases. Germline trimming cut 3 bases from V and 3 bases from J; bases unmatched to any gene: 9. The CDR3 is 18 amino acids. From germline, CDR1 is SGHNT and CDR2 YYREEE (reference sequence). The CDR3 region is CASSSARLAGGTTDTQYF. The CDR3 DNA reads as TGTGCCAGCAGCTCCGCCCGACTAGCGGGAGGGACAACAGATACGCAGTATTTT.

The rearrangement uses TRBV5-1 and TRBJ2-7; D is unclear. Per the germline V gene, CDR1 is SGHRS and CDR2 is YFSETQ. Trimming pared 3 bases from V and 4 bases from J, leaving 8 bases between. The CDR3 consists of 12 residues. The CDR3 sequence: CASSYSRYEQYF. The CDR3 nucleotides read TGCGCCAGCAGCTACTCCCGTTACGAGCAGTACTTC. The variable domain in full, with the rest retrieved from reference TRBV5-1 and TRBJ2-7, is KAGVTQTPRYLIKTRGQQVTLSCSPISGHRSVSWYQQTPGQGLQFLFEYFSETQRNKGNFPGRFSGRQFSNSRSEMNVSTLELGDSALYLCASSYSRYEQYFGPGTRLTVT.

This clone was observed a few times. CDR3 bases: TGTGCCAGCAGTTCTAGCGGGAGGGCCGGAACCTACGAGCAGTACTTC. Translating gives CASSSSGRAGTYEQYF. The chain recombines TRBV7-9 with TRBJ2-7, with TRBD2 matching 12 bases. The CDR3 contains 16 residues. V was pared by 6 bases and J by 2 bases, with 8 bases of the junction left unmatched. Germline assignment: CDR1 SEHNR and CDR2 FQNEAQ (reference sequence).

A single count supports this clone. The chain couples TRBV7-9 to TRBJ2-1; TRBD2 agrees at 11 bases. Losses at the gene ends were 6 bases for V and 6 bases for J; bases not matched to a gene: 10. Germline CDR1 SEHNR, CDR2 FQNEAQ (reference sequence). The CDR3 is 16 amino acids. The CDR3 bases are TGTGCCAGCAGGTTGGGGGGGACTAGCGGTCCCAATGAGCAGTTCTTC. Translation gives CASRLGGTSGPNEQFF. Combining the CDR3 with reference TRBV7-9 and TRBJ2-1 gives the whole variable domain DTGVSQNPRHKITKRGQNVTFRCDPISEHNRLYWYRQTLGQGPEFLTYFQNEAQLEKSRLLSDRFSAERPKGSFSTLEIQRTEQGDSAMYLCASRLGGTSGPNEQFFGPGTRLTVL.

V is TRBV20-1 and J is TRBJ2-5; D ambiguous. CDR1 and CDR2 (germline): DFQATT, SNEGSKA (reference sequence). The CDR3 contains 11 residues. Trimming stripped 2 bases from V and 4 bases from J, with 5 bases between. The CDR3 DNA follows: TGCAGTGCTAGAATAGGAGAGACCCAGTACTTC. Its translation: CSARIGETQYF.

This rearrangement joins TRBV7-9 to TRBJ2-4; no clear D. This CDR3 has 14 residues. V lost 5 bases to trimming and J lost 0 bases, with 8 bases between them. Germline assignment: CDR1 SEHNR and CDR2 FQNEAQ (reference sequence). CDR3 protein: CASSPDLAKNIQYF. The CDR3 DNA reads TGTGCCAGCAGCCCCGATTTAGCCAAAAACATTCAGTACTTC.

V is TRBV6-6 and J is TRBJ1-5, with TRBD1 matching 11 bases. Trimming removed 5 bases from V and 6 bases from J; junction bases left unmatched: 9. Germline assignment: CDR1 MNHNY and CDR2 SVGAGI (reference sequence). CDR3 length: 16 residues. For the CDR3, the DNA is TGTGCCAGCAGTCACCGGGACAGGGGGATAGGTCAGCCCCAGCATTTT. Protein: CASSHRDRGIGQPQHF.

The chain recombines TRBV5-4 with TRBJ2-5, with a possible D match to TRBD1 (6 bases). The CDR3 runs 14 residues. Germline V lookup: CDR1 SGHNT, CDR2 YYREEE (reference sequence). The germline V and J ends were trimmed by 1 base and 5 bases, with 12 bases remaining between them. The CDR3 spells CASSLKGGQETQYF. For the CDR3, the DNA is TGTGCCAGCAGCTTGAAAGGGGGTCAGGAGACCCAGTACTTC.

The chain uses TRBV9 and TRBJ1-1; D perhaps matches TRBD1 (5 bases). Trimming cost V 0 bases and J 0 bases, with 12 bases left between them. CDR3 length: 16 residues. In germline, CDR1 is SGDLS, CDR2 YYNGEE. The chain's CDR3 is CASSVAPGKVNTEAFF. In DNA form, the CDR3 reads TGTGCCAGCAGCGTAGCACCAGGGAAGGTGAACACTGAAGCTTTCTTT.

This clone was observed once. This chain links TRBV7-2 with TRBJ2-5, with 9 positions matching TRBD2. The CDR3 covers 16 residues. Trimming removed 2 bases from V and 1 base from J; junction bases left unmatched: 5. CDR1 and CDR2 (germline): SGHTA, FQGNSA. The CDR3 here is CASSLPGTSPQETQYF. CDR3 nucleotides: TGTGCCAGCAGCTTACCCGGGACTAGCCCCCAAGAGACCCAGTACTTC.

This rearrangement joins TRBV20-1 to TRBJ2-3, with D possibly being TRBD2 (6 bases). Germline V gene lookup returns CDR1 DFQATT and CDR2 SNEGSKA (reference sequence). This CDR3 is 11 amino acids long. The CDR3 DNA reads as TGCAGCTGCGACGGGAGAAATACGCAGTATTTT. It encodes CSCDGRNTQYF.

The CDR3 DNA is TGTGCCAGCAGTTACTCGAAAAGGGGCTATGGCTACACCTTC. Its protein product is CASSYSKRGYGYTF. The chain employs TRBV6-6 and TRBJ1-2; a possible D gene is TRBD1 (5 bases). The CDR3 covers 14 residues. The V gene lost 0 bases and the J gene lost 4 bases, with 9 bases spanning the gap. CDR1 is MNHNY and CDR2 is SVGAGI in the germline V gene (reference sequence).

This clone was counted only a few times. V gene TRBV27 combines with J gene TRBJ2-1; the D gene is possibly TRBD2 (5 bases). Germline-derived CDR1 and CDR2 are MNHEY and SMNVEV (reference sequence). The CDR3 length is 15 residues. The ends were cut back, 6 bases at V and 4 bases at J, with 16 bases in the middle. The CDR3 region is CASRFNSGRYNEQFF. The CDR3 DNA reads as TGTGCCAGCAGGTTTAATTCTGGGAGATACAATGAGCAGTTCTTC.

This chain uses TRBV30 with TRBJ1-3; D perhaps matches TRBD1 (5 bases). Trimming removed 0 bases at V and 0 bases at J, with 12 bases between. In germline, CDR1 is GTSNPN, CDR2 SVGIG (reference sequence). The CDR3 covers 16 residues. The CDR3 DNA reads as TGTGCCTGGAGTGTACGAGGAGGGGTCTCTGGAAACACCATATATTTT. This encodes CAWSVRGGVSGNTIYF.

V gene TRBV19 combines with J gene TRBJ1-4, with unresolved D. The CDR3 spans 15 residues. Trimming cost V 1 base and J 5 bases, with 11 bases left between them. Germline V gene data show CDR1 as LNHDA and CDR2 as SQIVND (reference sequence). The CDR3 DNA sequence: TGTGCCAGTAGTATAGGGCGCCTATCAAATGAAAAACTGTTTTTT. Amino acids: CASSIGRLSNEKLFF.

CDR3 region: CASSLGTGGFEAFF. The CDR3 coding sequence is TGCGCCAGCAGCTTGGGGACAGGGGGCTTTGAAGCTTTCTTT. The chain recombines TRBV5-1 with TRBJ1-1; 11 bases are a match to TRBD1. The junction had 2 bases not matched to a gene; V was cut back by 0 bases and J by 7 bases. The CDR3 consists of 14 residues. CDR1 is SGHRS and CDR2 is YFSETQ in the germline V gene.

This clone came up a few times. The gene calls are TRBV2 and TRBJ1-5; possible D gene TRBD1, 5 bases. Trimming stripped 5 bases from V and 2 bases from J, with 13 bases between. This CDR3 comprises 15 residues. CDR1 is SNHLY, CDR2 FYNNEI, per germline. The CDR3 sequence: CASSNRRNGNQPQHF. The CDR3 region has the DNA TGTGCCAGCAGTAACAGGCGAAATGGCAATCAGCCCCAGCATTTT.

The CDR3 nucleotides are TGTGCCAGCTCACGCTTAACAGATACGCAGTATTTT. This sequence encodes CASSRLTDTQYF. The J gene is TRBJ2-3, the V gene TRBV18; D gene ambiguous. V lost 4 bases and J lost 3, with 5 bases in between. The CDR3 has 12 amino acids. Germline V CDR1 and CDR2: KGHSH, LQKENI.

This chain uses TRBV6-5 with TRBJ2-2; 10 nucleotides align to TRBD2. Per the germline V gene, CDR1 is MNHEY and CDR2 is SVGAGI. With V trimmed by 5 bases and J by 4 bases, 4 bases remained unmatched. The CDR3 totals 15 residues. The CDR3 reads CASSSLAGATGELFF. The CDR3 nucleotides are TGTGCCAGCAGTAGTCTAGCGGGGGCCACCGGGGAGCTGTTTTTT.

The chain couples TRBV5-8 to TRBJ1-3, with no clear D. V lost 2 bases and J 0 bases, leaving 6 bases between the germline ends. Germline V CDR1 and CDR2: SGHTS, YDEGEE. The CDR3 length is 14 residues. In nucleotides, the CDR3 is TGTGCCAGCAGCTTCAGGAACTCTGGAAACACCATATATTTT. Its protein is CASSFRNSGNTIYF.

This chain joins TRBV7-9 and TRBJ2-7, with D maybe TRBD1 (7 bases). The CDR3 contains 16 residues. Germline CDR1 reads SEHNR; CDR2 reads FQNEAQ (reference sequence). Trimming pared 1 base from V and 1 base from J, leaving 14 bases between. CDR3 region: CASSLVGQGGSYEQYF. CDR3 bases: TGTGCCAGCAGCTTAGTTGGGCAGGGGGGTTCCTACGAGCAGTACTTC.

The chain is built from TRBV9 and TRBJ2-1; 9 bases align to TRBD2. This CDR3 is 15 amino acids long. V dropped 1 base and J dropped 4; count of bases not matched to a gene: 3. Germline V gives CDR1 SGDLS, CDR2 YYNGEE. This chain's CDR3 is CASSVRLAGYNEQFF. The CDR3 nucleotides are TGTGCCAGCAGCGTAAGGCTAGCGGGGTACAATGAGCAGTTCTTC. The complete variable domain, with remaining parts taken from reference TRBV9 and TRBJ2-1, reads DSGVTQTPKHLITATGQRVTLRCSPRSGDLSVYWYQQSLDQGLQFLIQYYNGEERAKGNILERFSAQQFPDLHSELNLSSLELGDSALYFCASSVRLAGYNEQFFGPGTRLTVL.

J is TRBJ1-4 and V is TRBV5-6; 8 bases map to TRBD1. The CDR3 runs to 15 residues. With V trimmed by 0 bases and J by 4 bases, 2 bases remained unmatched. From germline, CDR1 is SGHDT and CDR2 YYEEEE. The CDR3 DNA sequence: TGTGCCAGCAGCTTGGGGACAGGGTTTAATGAAAAACTGTTTTTT. This gives the protein CASSLGTGFNEKLFF.